One sample yielded the 20 T cell receptor beta chains listed below, sequenced in a study of blood T cell repertoires in COVID-19. Assay: immunoSEQ multiplex PCR; the TCRdb copy retains only in-frame clones and omits some. The data hold 300,000 to 350,000 clones, with more than 70% observed a single time. Sequenced material: peripheral blood. The receptors were sampled from a young man with active or convalescent COVID-19.

V is TRBV3-1 (or the pseudogene TRBV3-2) and J is TRBJ2-1, with a weak D call TRBD2 (6 bases). This CDR3 has 16 amino acids. Trimming cost V 4 bases and J 0 bases, with 13 bases left between them. Germline V lookup: CDR1 LGHDT, CDR2 YNNKEL (reference sequence). The DNA for the CDR3 is TGTGCCAGCAGCCCCCCCCGGCGGGACTCCTACAATGAGCAGTTCTTC. This encodes CASSPPRRDSYNEQFF.

This chain joins TRBV18 and TRBJ1-6; D might be TRBD1 (6 bases). Germline CDR1 reads KGHSH; CDR2 reads LQKENI. V was shortened by 2 bases and J by 9 bases, with 11 bases between the two germline ends. The CDR3 totals 14 residues. The CDR3 loop reads CASSPSTGISPLHF. CDR3 bases: TGTGCCAGCTCACCATCTACAGGGATTTCACCCCTCCACTTT. Combining the CDR3 with reference TRBV18 and TRBJ1-6 gives the whole variable domain NAGVMQNPRHLVRRRGQEARLRCSPMKGHSHVYWYRQLPEEGLKFMVYLQKENIIDESGMPKERFSAEFPKEGPSILRIQQVVRGDSAAYFCASSPSTGISPLHFGNGTRLTVT.

The chain joins TRBV3-1 (or the pseudogene TRBV3-2) to TRBJ1-1; the D is unclear. The CDR3 has 15 residues. Germline V gene data show CDR1 as LGHDT and CDR2 as YNNKEL (reference sequence). Trimming pared 1 base from V and 5 bases from J, leaving 14 bases between. The CDR3: CASSQGRVRGTEAFF. The CDR3 nucleotides are TGTGCCAGCAGCCAAGGGCGGGTTCGGGGAACTGAAGCTTTCTTT.

In its sample, this clone was seen once. This chain links TRBV5-8 with TRBJ1-1, with 7 bases aligning to TRBD1. This CDR3 comprises 14 residues. CDR1 is SGHTS, CDR2 YDEGEE, per germline. The trim removed 4 bases at V and 1 base at J, leaving 4 bases unmatched. CDR3: CASSQGTANTEAFF. The CDR3 bases are TGTGCCAGCAGCCAGGGGACAGCGAACACTGAAGCTTTCTTT. Full variable domain (missing parts from reference TRBV5-8 and TRBJ1-1): EAGVTQSPTHLIKTRGQQATLRCSPISGHTSVYWYQQALGLGLQFLLWYDEGEERNRGNFPPRFSGRQFPNYSSELNVNALELEDSALYLCASSQGTANTEAFFGQGTRLTVV.

The rearrangement uses TRBV18 and TRBJ1-2, with D perhaps matching TRBD1 (6 bases). V lost 9 bases and J lost 3, with 8 bases in between. This CDR3 comprises 11 residues. The germline CDR1 and CDR2 sequences are KGHSH and LQKENI. The CDR3 sequence is CARQGYYGYTF. The CDR3 DNA sequence: TGTGCCAGGCAGGGGTACTATGGCTACACCTTC.

In DNA, the CDR3 is TGTGCCTGGAGTCCCCCCCGGGCCAGGGCGAAGGACACTGAAGCTTTCTTT. Its protein is CAWSPPRARAKDTEAFF. J is TRBJ1-1 and V is TRBV30, with a tentative D call TRBD1 (5 bases). In germline, CDR1 is GTSNPN, CDR2 SVGIG (reference sequence). Trimming removed 2 bases at V and 3 bases at J, with 22 bases between. CDR3 length: 17 residues.

The CDR3 coding sequence is TGTGCCACCAGTTGGATACAGGTAAATTCACCCCTCCACTTT. Its translation: CATSWIQVNSPLHF. The rearrangement joins TRBV24-1 to TRBJ1-6; TRBD1 is a possible D gene (5 bases). Germline CDR1 KGHDR, CDR2 SFDVKD. Between the trimmed V and J ends, which lost 6 bases and 7 bases, there was a span of 12 bases. The CDR3 is 14 amino acids.

The chain links TRBV18 to TRBJ1-1; 9 bases map to TRBD1. The CDR3 runs to 16 residues. V dropped 3 bases and J dropped 6; count of bases not matched to a gene: 11. Per germline, CDR1 KGHSH and CDR2 LQKENI. CDR3 region: CASSPGWGRTGAEAFF. The CDR3 DNA reads as TGTGCCAGCTCACCGGGTTGGGGTCGGACAGGGGCTGAAGCTTTCTTT.

Only a few counts were recorded for this clone. The rearrangement joins TRBV6-6 to TRBJ1-1; D is possibly TRBD1 (5 bases). The V end lost 2 bases, the J end lost 7 bases, and 11 bases lay between the germline ends. This CDR3 spans 13 amino acids. CDR1 and CDR2 (germline): MNHNY, SVGAGI (reference sequence). The CDR3 is CASSYRGNGEAFF. The CDR3, as DNA: TGTGCCAGCAGTTACAGGGGTAACGGTGAAGCTTTCTTT.

CDR3 residues: CAWSPKGADSNQPQHF. The CDR3 bases are TGTGCCTGGAGTCCGAAAGGGGCTGATAGCAATCAGCCCCAGCATTTT. The gene calls are TRBV30 and TRBJ1-5; D is possibly TRBD1 (5 bases). V gave up 2 bases and J gave up 0 bases, with 14 bases separating them. The CDR3 totals 16 residues. The germline V gene encodes CDR1 GTSNPN and CDR2 SVGIG (reference sequence).

The J gene is TRBJ1-3, the V gene TRBV5-5; 7 bases fit TRBD1. The CDR3 length is 15 residues. Per the germline V gene, CDR1 is SGHKS and CDR2 is YYEKEE (reference sequence). The junction had 3 bases not matched to a gene; V was cut back by 2 bases and J by 1 base. The CDR3 loop is CASSLLDRSGNTIYF. DNA of the CDR3: TGTGCCAGCAGCTTACTGGACAGGTCTGGAAACACCATATATTTT.

The chain couples TRBV12-5 to TRBJ1-1; 7 nucleotides align to TRBD1. CDR3 size: 12 residues. Germline CDR1 is LGHNT and CDR2 is FRNRAP. The V gene end was trimmed by 5 bases and the J gene end by 11 bases; junction bases not matched to a gene: 8. The CDR3 bases are TGTGCTAGTGGTGACCCGGGACAGAAGGCTTTCTTT. It specifies CASGDPGQKAFF.

The gene calls are TRBV6-6 and TRBJ1-4; D not certain. The germline gives CDR1 MNHNY, CDR2 SVGAGI (reference sequence). V lost 2 bases to trimming and J lost 8 bases, with 3 bases between them. This CDR3 is 11 amino acids long. The CDR3 region is CASSYEEKLFF. The DNA for the CDR3 is TGTGCCAGCAGTTACGAGGAAAAACTGTTTTTT.

This clone has more than one count but fewer than ten. The V gene is TRBV29-1, the J gene TRBJ2-5, with D perhaps TRBD2 (5 bases). Germline V CDR1 and CDR2: SQVTM, ANQGSEA. The length of the CDR3 is 13 residues. Between the trimmed V and J ends, which lost 5 bases and 1 base, there was a span of 11 bases. The CDR3 DNA follows: TGCAGCGTTAGTCGGAGCGGCCAAGAGACCCAGTACTTC. Translation: CSVSRSGQETQYF.

The chain employs TRBV7-9 and TRBJ1-2, with D hard to call. The CDR3 sequence is 16 residues long. Germline CDR1 reads SEHNR; CDR2 reads FQNEAQ (reference sequence). V was pared by 1 base and J by 2 bases, with 14 bases between. CDR3: CASSLGLRGANYGYTF. The CDR3 DNA follows: TGTGCCAGCAGCTTAGGATTGCGGGGAGCAAACTATGGCTACACCTTC.

The chain couples TRBV7-9 to TRBJ1-2; 7 bases align to TRBD1. CDR3 length equals 17 residues. Germline V gene sequence: CDR1 SEHNR, CDR2 FQNEAQ (reference sequence). Trimming cost V 0 bases and J 7 bases; bases outside gene matches: 14. The CDR3: CASSLAYPQGPGAGYTF. The CDR3 nucleotides read TGTGCCAGCAGCTTAGCTTACCCACAGGGGCCCGGGGCTGGCTACACCTTC.

The genes are TRBV19 and TRBJ1-4; possibly TRBD1 for D (5 bases). V gave up 0 bases and J gave up 8 bases, with 13 bases separating them. Germline assignment: CDR1 LNHDA and CDR2 SQIVND (reference sequence). There are 15 residues in the CDR3. CDR3 residues: CASSIDKVGGEKLFF. CDR3 in DNA: TGTGCCAGTAGTATAGATAAAGTCGGGGGGGAAAAACTGTTTTTT. The entire variable domain, with the rest obtained from reference TRBV19 and TRBJ1-4, is as follows: DGGITQSPKYLFRKEGQNVTLSCEQNLNHDAMYWYRQDPGQGLRLIYYSQIVNDFQKGDIAEGYSVSREKKESFPLTVTSAQKNPTAFYLCASSIDKVGGEKLFFGSGTQLSVL.

This clone has at least ten counts. The rearrangement links TRBV5-4 to TRBJ1-1; 8 nucleotides agree with TRBD1. Germline loops: CDR1 SGHNT, CDR2 YYREEE (reference sequence). Trimming at V came to 4 bases and at J to 5 bases, leaving 7 bases not matched to a gene. The CDR3 is 14 residues long. CDR3 protein: CASSLGQGGTEAFF. The CDR3 nucleotides read TGTGCCAGCAGCCTTGGACAGGGAGGAACTGAAGCTTTCTTT.

The chain carries TRBV5-1 and TRBJ1-2; D possibly corresponds to TRBD1 (6 bases). The CDR3 has 14 amino acids. CDR1 and CDR2 from the germline V gene are SGHRS and YFSETQ. The ends were cut back, 0 bases at V and 3 bases at J, with 9 bases in the middle. As DNA, the CDR3 is TGCGCCAGCAGCTTGGAGGGGGTATACTATGGCTACACCTTC. This translates into CASSLEGVYYGYTF.

The gene calls are TRBV24-1 and TRBJ1-1; 8 nucleotides line up with TRBD1. The CDR3 contains 17 residues. The V segment lost 2 bases and the J segment 5 bases; nucleotides outside the gene matches: 12. Germline-derived CDR1 and CDR2 are KGHDR and SFDVKD. The DNA of the CDR3 is TGTGCCACCAGTGATTCGCGTCCCTCAGGGGGCTGGACTGAAGCTTTCTTT. This translates into CATSDSRPSGGWTEAFF.